The sequence of this TCR beta chain was determined in a study of blood T cell repertoires in COVID-19. The wider study: The United States, Italy and Spain supplied acute and convalescent COVID-19 samples. The cDNA or gDNA used as material had been derived from T cells, B-cell-depleted T cells, or PBMCs.

This CDR3 contains 17 residues. After removal of 6 bases from V and 9 bases from J, the junction contained 20 bases not matched to a gene. Original methodology: Estimated nucleated cell counts came from reference gene primer amplification. Profiled with immunoSEQ multiplex PCR; TCRdb holds only in-frame clones, not every one. D and trimming were read from the DNA, whereas the V and J calls and clone size are those reported in that table. Among about 400,000 clones listed, approximately 86% were seen once. This clone came up once. The chain carries TRBV23-1 and TRBJ1-5; 7 nucleotides agree with TRBD1. TRBV23-1 is designated an ORF whose function remains uncertain. The TCR comes from a human donor in a cohort sampled during active COVID-19. Input material: peripheral blood. The CDR3 reads CASSLSRRDSQPGPQHF. For the CDR3, the DNA is TGCGCCAGCAGCCTCTCCCGCCGGGACAGCCAGCCGGGGCCCCAGCATTTT.